The present TCR gamma chain was sequenced within a study of Vδ1+ human thymocytes. General observations from the study: Despite high sort purity, about 20% of thymic T cell receptor delta sequences were Vdelta2. Unexpected Vdelta2 sequences could cause misinterpretation of bulk repertoire data. Thymic TRG and TRD repertoires appeared highly polyclonal, with Gaussian CDR3 length distributions.

Extracted RNA was reverse transcribed into cDNA. CDR3 amplicons came from multiplex PCR with pooled V-gene forward and constant-region reverse primers. TCRdb re-called the multiplex PCR reads with CATT. The profile shows approximately 40,000 gamma-chain clones, 20% to 25% of them singletons. Concerning this clone: Antigen unknown.

V was pared by 1 base and J by 3 bases, with 8 bases of the junction left unmatched. CDR3 length equals 16 residues. Germline-derived CDR1 and CDR2 are GITISATS and ISYDGTV (reference sequence). The sorted cells were CD3+ Vdelta1+ Vdelta2- thymocytes from alphabeta-depleted thymus. Purity of the sorted Vdelta1+ thymocytes ranged from roughly 96% to 99.6%. Sequenced: Vdelta1+ gamma-delta thymocytes from the thymus. Noted subset: FACS-sorted CD3+ TCRalphabeta- TCRVdelta1+ TCRVdelta2- thymocytes. This receptor was taken from a girl under three years old who had congenital heart surgery. V and J are TRGV9 and TRGJP2. The CDR3 nucleotides are TGTGCCTTGTGGGAGGTTGTCGGACGTAGTGATTGGATCAAGACGTTT. It is translated as CALWEVVGRSDWIKTF.